This T cell receptor beta chain was identified in a study of blood T cell repertoires in COVID-19. Participants had their cohort set by participant-reported clinical history. Trimming shortened V by 3 bases and J by 4 bases, and 10 bases separated the two germline ends. The CDR3 contains 14 residues. Germline assignment: CDR1 MNHNS and CDR2 SASEGT. Libraries were prepared by immunoSEQ multiplex PCR; TCRdb keeps only in-frame clonotypes and omits some of them. The repertoire consists of around 150,000 clones, with about 88% occurring once and the leading ten covering under 9.5%. Sequencing was done on a sample of PBMCs or T cells enriched from blood (not recorded which). The TCR was taken from a man in his fifties who had recovered from COVID-19. The chain is built from TRBV6-1 and TRBJ1-5, with D tentatively TRBD1 (5 bases). The CDR3 bases are TGTGCCAGCAGTGAGGTGCAGGGAAATCAGCCCCAGCATTTT. Translation gives CASSEVQGNQPQHF.